This passage covers 21 T cell receptor beta chains from one sample sequenced in a study of T cells in Graves' hyperthyroidism and ophthalmopathy. There were TCR beta CDR3 regions amplified from RNA transcripts. TCR CDR3 regions were first amplified by RT-PCR with HTBI primers. TCRdb ran MiXCR on the multiplex PCR reads and lists one entry per CDR3 protein. The table records a few hundred thousand distinct CDR3 sequences, around 15% of them present only once. The sequenced material came from blood. Receptors originate from a woman aged 18-35 years with Graves' hyperthyroidism.

The chain links TRBV5-6 to TRBJ1-2; TRBD1 matches at 7 bases. Germline trimming cut 0 bases from V and 8 bases from J; bases unmatched to any gene: 10. The germline CDR1 and CDR2 sequences are SGHDT and YYEEEE. CDR3 length equals 15 residues. The CDR3 loop reads CASSLAGRGVRGYTF. The DNA for the CDR3 is TGTGCCAGCAGCTTGGCGGGCAGGGGGGTGAGAGGCTACACCTTC.

The chain joins TRBV15 to TRBJ1-5; perhaps TRBD1 as D (6 bases). The CDR3 consists of 16 residues. Germline V gene sequence: CDR1 LNHNV, CDR2 YYDKDF (reference sequence). The V end was cut by 4 bases, the J end by 7 bases, with 20 bases between. CDR3 amino acids: CATSKGTGGRGQPQHF. CDR3 in DNA: TGTGCCACCAGCAAAGGGACGGGGGGCCGGGGGCAGCCCCAGCATTTT.

In its sample, this clonotype was seen many times. The chain couples TRBV18 to TRBJ2-1; D is uncertain. The CDR3 consists of 14 residues. Germline V gene lookup returns CDR1 KGHSH and CDR2 LQKENI. With 3 bases removed from V and 4 bases from J, the gap between germline ends came to 10 bases. In DNA form, the CDR3 reads TGTGCCAGCTCACCTCCTCAGACGTACAATGAGCAGTTCTTC. Amino acids: CASSPPQTYNEQFF.

This clonotype was detected many times. This rearrangement joins TRBV30 to TRBJ1-2, with TRBD1 identical over 7 bases. Germline V lookup: CDR1 GTSNPN, CDR2 SVGIG (reference sequence). This CDR3 has 13 residues. Trimming cost V 2 bases and J 4 bases; bases outside gene matches: 4. The CDR3: CAWSPDRAYGYTF. The DNA for the CDR3 is TGTGCCTGGAGTCCTGACAGGGCCTATGGCTACACCTTC.

The chain employs TRBV5-1 and TRBJ2-1; D is tentatively TRBD1 or TRBD2 (5 bases each). Per germline, CDR1 SGHRS and CDR2 YFSETQ. This CDR3 contains 15 residues. Trimming took off 4 bases at V and 7 bases at J, with 18 bases between the two ends. This CDR3 is CASSIGDGGTNEQFF. DNA of the CDR3: TGCGCCAGCAGCATAGGGGATGGGGGAACGAATGAGCAGTTCTTC.

This clonotype was picked up many times. The gene calls are TRBV11-3 and TRBJ1-1, with 9 nucleotides matching TRBD1. Losses at the gene ends were 0 bases for V and 6 bases for J; bases not matched to a gene: 5. This CDR3 has 15 residues. In germline, CDR1 is SGHNT, CDR2 YENEEA. The CDR3: CASSLDGTGRSEAFF. DNA for the CDR3: TGTGCCAGCAGCTTAGATGGGACAGGGCGGTCTGAAGCTTTCTTT.

There are many counts of this clonotype. The CDR3 sequence: CASSLLTSGRSDTQYF. CDR3 DNA: TGTGCCAGCAGTTTATTGACTAGCGGGAGATCAGATACGCAGTATTTT. The rearrangement links TRBV27 to TRBJ2-3; 12 nucleotides line up with TRBD2. The length of the CDR3 is 16 residues. The V gene's germline CDR1 is MNHEY and CDR2 SMNVEV (reference sequence). V dropped 1 base and J dropped 4; count of bases not matched to a gene: 3.

This clonotype was seen more than once but under ten times. A much larger clone differs by one base, so this may be a read error. The chain links TRBV18 to TRBJ2-7; D possibly uses TRBD1 or TRBD2 (6 bases each). Germline V gives CDR1 KGHSH, CDR2 LQKENI. The length of the CDR3 is 15 residues. Trimming took 0 bases from V and 6 from J, leaving 15 bases between them. CDR3 in amino acids: CASSPPNRVEGEQYF. The CDR3 bases are TGTGCCAGCTCACCACCGAACAGGGTGGAGGGCGAGCAGTACTTC.

This clonotype came up many times. This chain links TRBV6-1 with TRBJ2-5, with a possible D match to TRBD1 (6 bases). CDR3 size: 14 residues. CDR1 MNHNS and CDR2 SASEGT come from the germline V gene. Deletions cut 1 base from V and 6 bases from J, with 12 bases between. CDR3 DNA sequence: TGTGCCAGCAGTGAAGGACAGGATTATAAGACCCAGTACTTC. This encodes CASSEGQDYKTQYF.

This clonotype has a count of ten or more. The chain is built from TRBV5-1 and TRBJ2-3, with 10 bases lining up with TRBD2. J was trimmed by 4 bases and V by 0 bases; bases with no gene match: 8. Germline V gene sequence: CDR1 SGHRS, CDR2 YFSETQ. The CDR3 is made up of 17 amino acids. This chain's CDR3 is CASSLVGLAGVPDTQYF. The CDR3, as DNA: TGCGCCAGCAGCTTGGTCGGGCTAGCGGGAGTCCCAGATACGCAGTATTTT. Drawing the rest from reference TRBV5-1 and TRBJ2-3, the complete variable domain is KAGVTQTPRYLIKTRGQQVTLSCSPISGHRSVSWYQQTPGQGLQFLFEYFSETQRNKGNFPGRFSGRQFSNSRSEMNVSTLELGDSALYLCASSLVGLAGVPDTQYFGPGTRLTVL.

This clonotype showed up many times. The genes are TRBV5-1 and TRBJ2-3, with D hard to call. V was pared by 3 bases and J by 2 bases, with 7 bases between. Germline V gene data show CDR1 as SGHRS and CDR2 as YFSETQ. CDR3 length equals 13 residues. CDR3 loop: CASSSITTDTQYF. In DNA form, the CDR3 reads TGCGCCAGCAGCTCGATCACCACAGATACGCAGTATTTT.

The V gene is TRBV18, the J gene TRBJ2-2; a weak D match, TRBD2 (6 bases). Germline loops: CDR1 KGHSH, CDR2 LQKENI. The CDR3 has 14 residues. Trimming stripped 3 bases from V and 6 bases from J, with 11 bases between. The CDR3 nucleotides read TGTGCCAGCTCACCGCGCGGGACCCCCGGGGAGCTGTTTTTT. Its translation: CASSPRGTPGELFF.

At least ten counts were recorded for this clonotype. This chain uses TRBV7-2 with TRBJ1-3, with D uncertain. Deletions cut 4 bases from V and 0 bases from J, with 13 bases between. This CDR3 is 16 amino acids long. Germline CDR1 is SGHTA and CDR2 is FQGNSA. The CDR3 sequence: CASSSVRDSSGNTIYF. DNA of the CDR3: TGTGCCAGCAGCTCCGTACGGGATAGCTCTGGAAACACCATATATTTT.

At least ten counts were recorded for this clonotype. The V gene is TRBV2, the J gene TRBJ2-1; TRBD1 is a possible D gene (6 bases). Germline CDR1 is SNHLY and CDR2 is FYNNEI. Deletions cut 7 bases from V and 8 bases from J, with 12 bases between. The CDR3 has 12 residues. CDR3 nucleotide sequence: TGTGCCAGCAAAGACAGGTGGGATGAGCAGTTCTTC. Translating it yields CASKDRWDEQFF.

J is TRBJ1-1 and V is TRBV27, with TRBD1 matching 8 bases. The CDR3 contains 12 residues. Germline loops: CDR1 MNHEY, CDR2 SMNVEV (reference sequence). Germline trimming cut 6 bases from V and 7 bases from J; bases unmatched to any gene: 4. The DNA of the CDR3 is TGTGCCAGCAGACAAACAGGGGGTGAAGCTTTCTTT. Amino acids: CASRQTGGEAFF.

This clonotype was seen more than once but under ten times. Germline and junction disagree at one end, which may indicate a read error. The rearrangement links TRBV9 to TRBJ1-1, with D maybe TRBD1 (6 bases). Germline V gives CDR1 SGDLS, CDR2 YYNGEE. The CDR3 totals 15 residues. CDR3 amino acids: CASSVGLGGNTGAFF. CDR3 DNA: TGTGCCAGCAGCGTAGGTTTAGGGGGGAACACTGGAGCTTTCTTT.

In this sample, this clonotype turned up a few times. The V and J genes are TRBV19 and TRBJ2-7, with D hard to call. V lost 1 base and J lost 5, with 12 bases in between. The germline gives CDR1 LNHDA, CDR2 SQIVND (reference sequence). This CDR3 has 14 amino acids. CDR3 sequence (DNA): TGTGCCAGTAGTATAGGCGTAGCCCGCGACGAGCAGTACTTC. Its translation is CASSIGVARDEQYF. Combining the CDR3 with reference TRBV19 and TRBJ2-7 gives the whole variable domain DGGITQSPKYLFRKEGQNVTLSCEQNLNHDAMYWYRQDPGQGLRLIYYSQIVNDFQKGDIAEGYSVSREKKESFPLTVTSAQKNPTAFYLCASSIGVARDEQYFGPGTRLTVT.

This clonotype has a count of ten or more. The chain is built from TRBV20-1 and TRBJ2-7; D possibly corresponds to TRBD2 (5 bases). The CDR3 extends over 12 amino acids. The V end was cut by 4 bases, the J end by 3 bases, with 10 bases between. The germline V gene has CDR1 DFQATT and CDR2 SNEGSKA (reference sequence). This CDR3 reads CSATNRGYEQYF. In DNA, the CDR3 is TGCAGTGCTACTAACCGGGGCTACGAGCAGTACTTC.

Remarks on this clonotype: This may come from a read error, since a much larger clone is one base off. The chain is built from TRBV14 and TRBJ2-1, with TRBD2 matching 9 bases. V dropped 5 bases and J dropped 10; count of bases not matched to a gene: 6. This CDR3 contains 13 residues. Germline V gives CDR1 SGHDN, CDR2 FVKESK. CDR3 sequence (DNA): TGTGCCAGCAGCTCCAGACTAGCGGCAGAGCAGTTCTTC. It codes for CASSSRLAAEQFF. Looking up the rest from reference TRBV14 and TRBJ2-1 gives the full variable domain: EAGVTQFPSHSVIEKGQTVTLRCDPISGHDNLYWYRRVMGKEIKFLLHFVKESKQDESGMPNNRFLAERTGGTYSTLKVQPAELEDSGVYFCASSSRLAAEQFFGPGTRLTVL.

This clonotype showed up just a few times. V gene TRBV5-4 combines with J gene TRBJ1-1; 7 positions agree with TRBD1. The V segment lost 0 bases and the J segment 4 bases; nucleotides outside the gene matches: 6. The CDR3 has 15 residues. Germline CDR1 reads SGHNT; CDR2 reads YYREEE (reference sequence). CDR3 loop: CASSLAQGGITEAFF. CDR3 DNA sequence: TGTGCCAGCAGCTTGGCTCAGGGGGGAATCACTGAAGCTTTCTTT.

This clonotype was seen more than once but under ten times. V is TRBV27 and J is TRBJ2-1, with TRBD2 identical over 11 bases. The length of the CDR3 is 17 residues. V lost 3 bases to trimming and J lost 0 bases; unmatched junction nucleotides: 4. Germline loops: CDR1 MNHEY, CDR2 SMNVEV (reference sequence). In nucleotides, the CDR3 is TGTGCCAGCAGTTTCCTGGGACTAGCGGACTCCTACAATGAGCAGTTCTTC. Its translation is CASSFLGLADSYNEQFF.